A selection of T cell receptor beta chains follows, all from one sample in a study of T cell responses to AZD1222 COVID-19 vaccine. Profiled with immunoSEQ multiplex PCR; TCRdb holds only in-frame clones, not every one. Among fewer than 120,000 clones listed, under 95% were seen once. The sequences come from peripheral blood, collected on day 0 of AZD1222 vaccination. These receptors were obtained from an adult in good health. Each CDR3 is given with its conserved first and last residue. D genes are given only for firm matches. Expanded clones get a size class; other rows say once, few or many, or leave the size out.

v_gene	abundance	d_gene	j_gene	CDR3aa	CDR3nt
TRBV24-1	.	.	TRBJ2-1	CATSDKLANEQFF	TGTGCCACCAGTGACAAACTCGCCAATGAGCAGTTCTTC
TRBV15	few	.	TRBJ2-4	CATSREQAAKNIQYF	TGTGCCACCAGCAGAGAACAGGCAGCCAAAAACATTCAGTACTTC
TRBV10-3	.	TRBD1	TRBJ1-3	CAIRGQGRSGNTIYF	TGTGCCATCAGGGGACAGGGAAGGTCTGGAAACACCATATATTTT
TRBV18	.	TRBD1	TRBJ1-4	CASSPPGQGNEKLFF	TGTGCCAGCTCACCCCCGGGACAGGGGAATGAAAAACTGTTTTTT
TRBV30	.	.	TRBJ1-1	CAWIGASRGLNTEAFF	TGTGCCTGGATTGGGGCCTCCAGGGGCCTCAACACTGAAGCTTTCTTT
TRBV18	.	.	TRBJ1-5	CASSLGSGQPQHF	TGTGCCAGCTCTTTAGGGTCCGGTCAGCCCCAGCATTTT
TRBV11-3	.	TRBD1	TRBJ1-1	CASSSRQGVAEAFF	TGTGCCAGCAGTTCTCGACAGGGAGTAGCTGAAGCTTTCTTT
TRBV28	.	TRBD1	TRBJ1-3	CASRYQGAPGNTIYF	TGTGCCAGCAGATACCAGGGGGCGCCTGGAAACACCATATATTTT
TRBV5-1	.	.	TRBJ1-2	CASSHDRAGYTF	TGCGCCAGCAGCCACGACAGAGCTGGCTACACCTTC
TRBV30	.	.	TRBJ1-5	CAWSVTGQHNQPQHF	TGTGCCTGGAGTGTAACCGGACAGCACAATCAGCCCCAGCATTTT
TRBV7-8	.	.	TRBJ2-7	CASSLGHTYEQYF	TGTGCCAGCAGCTTAGGACACACCTACGAGCAGTACTTC
TRBV27	.	TRBD1	TRBJ1-1	CASSLHGQGTAEAFF	TGTGCCAGCAGTCTCCACGGACAGGGGACGGCTGAAGCTTTCTTT
TRBV16	.	.	TRBJ1-6	CASSQLNRAFNSPLHF	TGTGCCAGCAGCCAGCTCAACAGGGCATTTAATTCACCCCTCCACTTT
TRBV10-1	.	TRBD1	TRBJ1-2	CASSGDRDSRNYGYTF	TGCGCCAGCAGTGGGGACCGGGACAGTAGGAACTATGGCTACACCTTC
TRBV11-3	.	.	TRBJ1-2	CASSLYKGANYGYTF	TGTGCCAGCAGCTTATACAAGGGAGCTAACTATGGCTACACCTTC
TRBV7-6	.	.	TRBJ1-2	CASSPGRGYTF	TGTGCCAGCAGCCCGGGTAGGGGCTACACCTTC
TRBV29-1	few	TRBD1	TRBJ2-1	CSVEALDRKGSNEQFF	TGCAGCGTTGAAGCACTGGACAGGAAGGGTTCCAATGAGCAGTTCTTC
TRBV7-6	.	TRBD1	TRBJ1-4	CASSLAFSGGLANEKLFF	TGTGCCAGCAGCTTAGCTTTTTCAGGGGGCTTGGCTAATGAAAAACTGTTTTTT
TRBV19	.	.	TRBJ2-5	CASTPDGGTQYF	TGTGCCAGTACCCCGGACGGGGGGACCCAGTACTTC
TRBV6-2/TRBV6-3	.	TRBD1	TRBJ2-6	CASSRTTGQIASGANVLTF	TGTGCCAGCAGTCGCACGACAGGGCAAATTGCCTCTGGGGCCAACGTCCTGACTTTC
TRBV6-5	.	.	TRBJ1-2	CASSYSGQSYGYTF	TGTGCCAGCAGTTACTCTGGGCAGAGCTATGGCTACACCTTC
TRBV7-8	.	.	TRBJ1-4	CASSLGTDNEKLFF	TGTGCCAGCAGCTTAGGGACGGACAATGAAAAACTGTTTTTT
TRBV29-1	.	.	TRBJ1-1	CSVEGTSSTEAFF	TGCAGCGTTGAAGGGACTTCAAGCACTGAAGCTTTCTTT
TRBV27	.	TRBD1	TRBJ1-2	CASSGRDRGFYGYTF	TGTGCCAGCAGTGGCCGGGACAGGGGGTTCTATGGCTACACCTTC
TRBV28	.	TRBD1	TRBJ2-6	CASSSPQGAIISGANVLTF	TGTGCCAGCAGTTCCCCACAGGGGGCGATTATCTCTGGGGCCAACGTCCTGACTTTC
TRBV6-4	.	.	TRBJ2-3	CASSEGITDTQYF	TGTGCCAGCAGTGAGGGTATCACAGATACGCAGTATTTT
TRBV6-5	.	TRBD1	TRBJ1-1	CASSIGAGGKVFF	TGTGCCAGCAGTATTGGTGCAGGGGGAAAGGTTTTCTTT
TRBV6-4	.	TRBD1	TRBJ2-7	CASSDSWDRDYEQYF	TGTGCCAGCAGTGACTCTTGGGACAGGGATTACGAGCAGTACTTC
TRBV19	.	.	TRBJ1-5	CASSRGKPQHF	TGTGCCAGTAGTCGAGGGAAGCCCCAGCATTTT
TRBV10-2	few	TRBD1	TRBJ2-2	CASRGLLDRGVTGELFF	TGCGCCAGCAGAGGATTGCTGGACAGGGGAGTCACCGGGGAGCTGTTTTTT
TRBV24-1	.	TRBD1	TRBJ2-1	CATSGGQGNNEQFF	TGTGCCACCAGCGGGGGACAGGGGAATAATGAGCAGTTCTTC
TRBV6-2/TRBV6-3	.	.	TRBJ2-5	CASIPLPGHAETQYF	TGTGCCAGCATCCCCCTCCCGGGCCATGCAGAGACCCAGTACTTC
TRBV11-2	.	.	TRBJ2-7	CASSLDRYEQYF	TGTGCCAGCAGCTTAGACAGATACGAGCAGTACTTC
TRBV24-1	.	TRBD1	TRBJ1-1	CATRDRDGLGAFF	TGTGCCACCAGGGACAGGGACGGATTGGGAGCTTTCTTT
TRBV7-9	.	.	TRBJ2-7	CASGETPREQYF	TGTGCCAGCGGAGAGACACCGCGCGAGCAGTACTTC
TRBV12-3/TRBV12-4	.	.	TRBJ1-4	CASARDFNEKLFF	TGTGCCAGCGCTCGGGACTTCAATGAAAAACTGTTTTTT
TRBV2	.	TRBD2	TRBJ2-5	CASSVGEGLASGTQYF	TGTGCCAGCAGTGTCGGTGAGGGACTAGCGTCTGGGACCCAGTACTTC
TRBV5-1	once	TRBD1	TRBJ1-2	CASGQGSDYGYTF	TGCGCCAGCGGACAGGGTAGTGACTATGGCTACACCTTC
TRBV19	.	.	TRBJ1-1	CASSIQGNTEAFF	TGTGCCAGTAGTATTCAGGGAAACACTGAAGCTTTCTTT
TRBV3-1/TRBV3-2	once	TRBD2	TRBJ2-5	CASSPGGAAPLEETQYF	TGTGCCAGCAGCCCCGGGGGGGCCGCTCCGTTAGAAGAGACCCAGTACTTC
TRBV20-1	.	.	TRBJ1-2	CSAISGYGYTF	TGCAGTGCTATATCGGGGTATGGCTACACCTTC
TRBV9	.	TRBD1	TRBJ1-2	CASSVVGQGSHGYTF	TGTGCCAGCAGCGTAGTGGGACAGGGGAGTCATGGCTACACCTTC
TRBV29-1	.	.	TRBJ1-1	CSVVTRAREAFF	TGCAGCGTTGTCACCAGGGCCCGTGAAGCTTTCTTT
TRBV30	.	.	TRBJ1-3	CAWTEGLSGNTIYF	TGTGCCTGGACCGAGGGTCTCTCTGGAAACACCATATATTTT
TRBV6-5	.	.	TRBJ2-2	CASSPYLGSTGELFF	TGTGCCAGCAGTCCGTATTTGGGGAGCACCGGGGAGCTGTTTTTT
TRBV4-1	.	TRBD1	TRBJ1-4	CASSQRTGQKAEKLFF	TGCGCCAGCAGTCAAAGGACGGGACAGAAGGCTGAAAAACTGTTTTTT
TRBV7-9	once	.	TRBJ2-2	CASSLVEGNTGELFF	TGTGCCAGCAGCTTGGTGGAGGGGAACACCGGGGAGCTGTTTTTT
TRBV3-1/TRBV3-2	.	TRBD2	TRBJ2-7	CASSQGLAGVSEQYF	TGTGCCAGCAGCCAAGGTCTAGCGGGGGTTTCAGAGCAGTACTTC
TRBV2	.	.	TRBJ1-6	CASTITILYSPLHF	TGTGCCAGCACCATCACTATATTATATTCACCCCTCCACTTT
TRBV7-8	few	.	TRBJ2-2	CASSLGSPPGELFF	TGTGCCAGCAGCTTAGGGTCCCCTCCCGGGGAGCTGTTTTTT
TRBV29-1	.	.	TRBJ2-7	CSVEGGDYEQYF	TGCAGCGTTGAGGGAGGTGACTACGAGCAGTACTTC
TRBV27	.	TRBD1	TRBJ1-2	CASGRGRFGDYGYTF	TGTGCCAGCGGCAGGGGGCGATTCGGGGACTATGGCTACACCTTC
TRBV28	.	.	TRBJ1-2	CASSSIGTAYGYTF	TGTGCCAGCAGTTCTATAGGGACGGCCTATGGCTACACCTTC
TRBV6-1	once	.	TRBJ2-7	CASSEPPRVNEQYF	TGTGCCAGCAGTGAGCCCCCTAGAGTGAACGAGCAGTACTTC
TRBV10-3	.	.	TRBJ2-7	CAISDLDSSYEQYF	TGTGCCATCAGTGATCTGGACAGTTCATACGAGCAGTACTTC
TRBV5-6	once	.	TRBJ2-7	CASSLAEWGARIAQYF	TGTGCCAGCAGCTTGGCCGAGTGGGGGGCGCGTATCGCGCAGTACTTC
TRBV5-4	.	.	TRBJ1-3	CASSAGLPRGGNTIYF	TGTGCCAGCAGTGCCGGGCTCCCCAGGGGTGGAAACACCATATATTTT